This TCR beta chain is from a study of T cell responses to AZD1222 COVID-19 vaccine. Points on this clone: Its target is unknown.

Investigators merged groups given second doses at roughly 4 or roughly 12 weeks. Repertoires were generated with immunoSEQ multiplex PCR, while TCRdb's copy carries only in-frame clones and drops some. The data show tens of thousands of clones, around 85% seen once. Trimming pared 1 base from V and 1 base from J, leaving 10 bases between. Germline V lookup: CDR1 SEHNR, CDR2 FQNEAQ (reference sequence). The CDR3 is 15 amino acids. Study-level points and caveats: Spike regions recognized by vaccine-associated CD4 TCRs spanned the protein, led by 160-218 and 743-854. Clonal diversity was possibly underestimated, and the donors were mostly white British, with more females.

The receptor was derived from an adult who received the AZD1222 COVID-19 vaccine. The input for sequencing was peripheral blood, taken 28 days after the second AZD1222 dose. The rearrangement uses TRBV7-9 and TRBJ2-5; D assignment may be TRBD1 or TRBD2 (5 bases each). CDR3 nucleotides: TGTGCCAGCAGCTTAGGGACTGGGGGCCAAGAGACCCAGTACTTC. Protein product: CASSLGTGGQETQYF.